The 19 T cell receptor beta chains listed next were all sequenced from one sample in a study of T cell repertoires in cytomegalovirus infection. One entry per CDR3 protein results from TCRdb running MiXCR on the reads. The sample shows some 940,000 distinct CDR3 sequences, roughly 31% of them seen only once. These receptors' antigens are unknown. This specimen consisted of cultured CD8+ T cells from PBMCs, obtained from culture after CMV antigen stimulation. The source is a human donor in good health (CMV status not recorded). Some clones in this sample may be carry-over from other donors' samples.

A few counts support this clonotype. This chain joins TRBV19 and TRBJ1-1; no firm D call. V dropped 2 bases and J dropped 4 bases, with 17 bases sitting between them. The length of the CDR3 is 16 residues. CDR1 LNHDA and CDR2 SQIVND come from the germline V gene (reference sequence). The CDR3 sequence: CASSIRRHPGSTEAFF. CDR3 in DNA: TGTGCCAGTAGTATACGGAGACACCCAGGTTCCACTGAAGCTTTCTTT.

This clonotype was counted only a few times. This chain links TRBV6-2 or TRBV6-3 with TRBJ1-2; no firm D call. Trimming removed 4 bases at V and 5 bases at J, with 8 bases between. Looked up from germline, CDR1 is MNHEY and CDR2 is SVGEGT. The CDR3 sequence is 12 residues long. The DNA for the CDR3 is TGTGCCAGCAGTTGGGCGGAGTATGGCTACACCTTC. Its protein is CASSWAEYGYTF.

This clonotype appeared once. The chain employs TRBV6-1 and TRBJ1-5; D is perhaps TRBD1 (5 bases). The CDR3 spans 14 residues. V was clipped by 5 bases and J by 7 bases, with 15 bases between them. Germline V gene sequence: CDR1 MNHNS, CDR2 SASEGT. CDR3 coding DNA: TGTGCCAGCAGTCCCCGGGCAGGGAGCCAGCCCCAGCATTTT. Translating gives CASSPRAGSQPQHF.

This clonotype was counted between two and nine times. The V and J genes are TRBV4-2 and TRBJ1-4; D is unresolved. The CDR3 spans 14 residues. The ends were cut back, 5 bases at V and 8 bases at J, with 15 bases in the middle. Germline CDR1 LGHNA, CDR2 YNFKEQ. The CDR3 sequence: CASSGPQTREKLFF. CDR3 nucleotide sequence: TGTGCCAGCAGCGGGCCACAAACAAGGGAAAAACTGTTTTTT.

This chain uses TRBV12-5 with TRBJ1-2; D is unclear. The CDR3 is 12 residues long. V lost 6 bases, J lost 3 bases, and 8 bases lay in between. Germline V lookup: CDR1 LGHNT, CDR2 FRNRAP. CDR3: CASGAYYYGYTF. The CDR3 nucleotides read TGTGCTAGTGGGGCCTACTACTATGGCTACACCTTC.

This clonotype was seen only a few times. V is TRBV5-4 and J is TRBJ2-2, with TRBD1 as a possible D gene (6 bases). The CDR3 runs 16 residues. Trimming stripped 4 bases from V and 4 bases from J, with 17 bases between. Germline V lookup: CDR1 SGHNT, CDR2 YYREEE (reference sequence). The CDR3 reads CASSHEGQGLTGELFF. The CDR3 nucleotides read TGTGCCAGCAGCCACGAGGGTCAGGGGCTCACCGGGGAGCTGTTTTTT. Full variable domain (rest looked up from reference TRBV5-4 and TRBJ2-2): ETGVTQSPTHLIKTRGQQVTLRCSSQSGHNTVSWYQQALGQGPQFIFQYYREEENGRGNFPPRFSGLQFPNYSSELNVNALELDDSALYLCASSHEGQGLTGELFFGEGSRLTVL.

This clonotype was counted a few times. The chain recombines TRBV15 with TRBJ2-5; D tentatively reads TRBD1 or TRBD2 (5 bases each). CDR3 length: 14 amino acids. In germline, CDR1 is LNHNV, CDR2 YYDKDF (reference sequence). V gave up 5 bases and J gave up 4 bases, with 14 bases separating them. Written as DNA, the CDR3 is TGTGCCACCAGCGTTGGGCAGGGACGAGAGACCCAGTACTTC. As protein: CATSVGQGRETQYF.

V and J are TRBV27 and TRBJ2-1; D gene ambiguous. V lost 7 bases and J 8 bases, leaving 9 bases between the germline ends. Germline V gene sequence: CDR1 MNHEY, CDR2 SMNVEV (reference sequence). CDR3 length equals 11 residues. CDR3 DNA sequence: TGTGCCAGCAAGACTTGGGATGAGCAGTTCTTC. This codes for CASKTWDEQFF.

This clonotype came up a few times. The CDR3 is CASSYSGVTYNEQFF. The CDR3 DNA follows: TGTGCCAGCAGTTATAGCGGGGTTACCTACAATGAGCAGTTCTTC. The chain employs TRBV9 and TRBJ2-1, with 8 bases lining up with TRBD2. Germline V gene sequence: CDR1 SGDLS, CDR2 YYNGEE. Trimming cost V 5 bases and J 2 bases; bases outside gene matches: 6. The CDR3 spans 15 residues.

The sample holds a few counts of this clonotype. The rearrangement uses TRBV19 and TRBJ2-1, with 10 positions matching TRBD1. V shed 2 bases, J shed 7 bases, and the junction held 5 bases outside the gene matches. The V gene's germline CDR1 is LNHDA and CDR2 SQIVND (reference sequence). The CDR3 totals 15 residues. The CDR3 DNA follows: TGTGCCAGTAGTATAAACGACAGGGGGCTAAATGAGCAGTTCTTC. It codes for CASSINDRGLNEQFF.

This sequence joins TRBV6-6 and TRBJ1-3; D ambiguous. The V end lost 8 bases, the J end lost 0 bases, and 8 bases lay between the germline ends. The CDR3 has 13 residues. Germline V CDR1 and CDR2: MNHNY, SVGAGI (reference sequence). The CDR3 DNA reads TGTGCCAGCGGCGTAGGCTCTGGAAACACCATATATTTT. Its translation: CASGVGSGNTIYF.

The chain carries TRBV5-5 and TRBJ2-3; D is unclear. Germline loops: CDR1 SGHKS, CDR2 YYEKEE (reference sequence). This CDR3 is built from 17 residues. The V end was cut by 0 bases, the J end by 0 bases, with 14 bases between. The CDR3 spells CASSLGRYGVSTDTQYF. The CDR3, as DNA: TGTGCCAGCAGCTTGGGAAGGTATGGGGTGAGCACAGATACGCAGTATTTT.

This clonotype was picked up a small number of times. This chain joins TRBV12-5 and TRBJ2-1; D might be TRBD1 or TRBD2, each matching 6 bases. Trimming removed 3 bases at V and 9 bases at J, with 9 bases between. Germline lookup yields CDR1 LGHNT and CDR2 FRNRAP. The CDR3 totals 12 residues. For the CDR3, the DNA is TGTGCTAGTGGTTTCCGGGGGCTTGAGCAGTTCTTC. It translates to CASGFRGLEQFF.

V usage is TRBV12-3 or TRBV12-4 and J usage is TRBJ1-2; D is possibly TRBD1 (5 bases). This CDR3 has 15 amino acids. V lost 5 bases and J lost 4, with 17 bases in between. This CDR3 is CASSILGQASYGYTF. The CDR3 DNA sequence: TGTGCCAGCAGTATCCTGGGGCAGGCAAGCTATGGCTACACCTTC.

This clonotype was detected only a few times. The chain combines TRBV15 with TRBJ1-2, with 9 bases lining up with TRBD1. J was trimmed by 2 bases and V by 4 bases; bases with no gene match: 2. In germline, CDR1 is LNHNV, CDR2 YYDKDF (reference sequence). The CDR3 spans 14 residues. The CDR3 DNA sequence: TGTGCCACCAGCAAAGACAGGGGGAACTATGGCTACACCTTC. Protein product: CATSKDRGNYGYTF.

V and J are TRBV12-3 or TRBV12-4 and TRBJ2-5; perhaps TRBD2 as D (5 bases). The CDR3 extends over 15 amino acids. Between the trimmed V and J ends, which lost 5 bases and 3 bases, there was a span of 16 bases. CDR3: CASSPAPGSKETQYF. DNA of the CDR3: TGTGCCAGCAGTCCCGCACCGGGATCCAAAGAGACCCAGTACTTC.

This clonotype was seen a handful of times. The V call is TRBV27, the J call TRBJ2-2, with unresolved D. Trimming stripped 6 bases from V and 5 bases from J, with 10 bases between. Germline V gene sequence: CDR1 MNHEY, CDR2 SMNVEV (reference sequence). The CDR3 contains 13 residues. As DNA, the CDR3 is TGTGCCAGCAGCTTAAAGAGGACCGGGGAGCTGTTTTTT. This encodes CASSLKRTGELFF.

There are many counts of this clonotype. The chain combines TRBV5-5 with TRBJ2-3, with D tentatively TRBD2 (5 bases). CDR3 size: 16 residues. Germline-derived CDR1 and CDR2 are SGHKS and YYEKEE (reference sequence). The ends were cut back, 6 bases at V and 0 bases at J, with 17 bases in the middle. The CDR3 is CASILGVSTSTDTQYF. Here the CDR3 DNA reads TGTGCCAGCATCCTCGGGGTTTCTACTAGCACAGATACGCAGTATTTT.

This chain uses TRBV11-2 with TRBJ2-7; TRBD2 matches at 8 bases. The CDR3 has 13 residues. Germline V lookup: CDR1 SGHAT, CDR2 FQNNGV. V lost 5 bases to trimming and J lost 7 bases; unmatched junction nucleotides: 7. The chain's CDR3 is CASSPVTGGEQYV. The DNA of the CDR3 is TGTGCCAGCAGCCCCGTTACGGGGGGGGAGCAGTACGTC.